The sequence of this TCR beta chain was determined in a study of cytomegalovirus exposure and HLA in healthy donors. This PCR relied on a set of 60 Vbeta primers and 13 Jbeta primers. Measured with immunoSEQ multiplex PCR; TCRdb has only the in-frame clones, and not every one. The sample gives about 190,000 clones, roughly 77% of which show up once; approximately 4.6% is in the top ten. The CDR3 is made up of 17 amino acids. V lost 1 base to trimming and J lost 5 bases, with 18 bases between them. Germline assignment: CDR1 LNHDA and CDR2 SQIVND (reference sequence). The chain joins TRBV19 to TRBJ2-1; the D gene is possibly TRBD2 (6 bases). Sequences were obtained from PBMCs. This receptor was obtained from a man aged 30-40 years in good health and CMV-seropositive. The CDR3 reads CASSIVRDSNPHNEQFF. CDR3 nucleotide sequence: TGTGCCAGTAGTATAGTCCGGGACTCTAATCCCCACAATGAGCAGTTCTTC. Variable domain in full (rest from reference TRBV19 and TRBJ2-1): DGGITQSPKYLFRKEGQNVTLSCEQNLNHDAMYWYRQDPGQGLRLIYYSQIVNDFQKGDIAEGYSVSREKKESFPLTVTSAQKNPTAFYLCASSIVRDSNPHNEQFFGPGTRLTVL.